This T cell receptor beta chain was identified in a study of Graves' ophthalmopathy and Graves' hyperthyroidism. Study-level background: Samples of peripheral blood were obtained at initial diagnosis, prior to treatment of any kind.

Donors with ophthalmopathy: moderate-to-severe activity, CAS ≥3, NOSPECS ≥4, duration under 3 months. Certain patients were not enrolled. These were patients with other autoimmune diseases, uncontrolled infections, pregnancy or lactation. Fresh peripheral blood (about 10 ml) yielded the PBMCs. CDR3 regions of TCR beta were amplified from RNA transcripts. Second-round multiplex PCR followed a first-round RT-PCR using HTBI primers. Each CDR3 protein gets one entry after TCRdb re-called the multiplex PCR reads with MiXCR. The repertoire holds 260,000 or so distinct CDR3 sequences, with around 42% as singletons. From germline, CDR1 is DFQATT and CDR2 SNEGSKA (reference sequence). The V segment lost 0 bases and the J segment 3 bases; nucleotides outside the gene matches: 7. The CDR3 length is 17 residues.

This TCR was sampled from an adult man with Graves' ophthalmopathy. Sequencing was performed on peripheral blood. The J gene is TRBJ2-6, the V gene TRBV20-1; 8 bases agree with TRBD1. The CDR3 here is CSARDPGTGFGANVLTF. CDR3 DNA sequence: TGCAGTGCTAGAGACCCCGGGACAGGCTTTGGGGCCAACGTCCTGACTTTC.